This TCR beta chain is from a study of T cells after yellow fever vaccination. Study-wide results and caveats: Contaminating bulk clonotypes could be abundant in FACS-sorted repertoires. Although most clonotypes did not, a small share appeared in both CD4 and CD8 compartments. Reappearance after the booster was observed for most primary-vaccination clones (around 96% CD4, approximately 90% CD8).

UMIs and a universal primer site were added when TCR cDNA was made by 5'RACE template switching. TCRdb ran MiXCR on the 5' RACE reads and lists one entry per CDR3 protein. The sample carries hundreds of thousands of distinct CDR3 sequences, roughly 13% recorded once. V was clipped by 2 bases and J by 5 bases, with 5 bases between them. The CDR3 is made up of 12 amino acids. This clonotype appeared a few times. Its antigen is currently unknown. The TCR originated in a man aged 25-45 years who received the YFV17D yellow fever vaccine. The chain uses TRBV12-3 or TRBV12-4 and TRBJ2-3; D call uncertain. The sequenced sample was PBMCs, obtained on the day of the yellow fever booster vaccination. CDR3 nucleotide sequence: TGTGCCAGCAGTTTAAACTTAGATACGCAGTATTTT. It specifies CASSLNLDTQYF.